A selection of T cell receptor beta chains follows, all from one sample in a study of T cell responses to AZD1222 COVID-19 vaccine. The assay was immunoSEQ multiplex PCR, and TCRdb's table has in-frame clones only and misses some. Here the sample spans about 69,000 clones, roughly 85% being singletons. This specimen was peripheral blood, taken 28 days after the second AZD1222 dose. The source of these receptors is an adult who received the AZD1222 COVID-19 vaccine. Both conserved end residues are part of each CDR3. Fields, in order: V gene, clone size, J gene, D gene, CDR3 protein, CDR3 DNA. D genes are given only for firm matches. The size entry is marked missing in some rows and otherwise reads once, few, many or a size class.

v_gene: TRBV28; abundance: few; j_gene: TRBJ1-1; d_gene: .; CDR3aa: CASSPGLNTEAFF; CDR3nt: TGTGCCAGCAGCCCCGGATTAAACACTGAAGCTTTCTTT
v_gene: TRBV7-6; abundance: few; j_gene: TRBJ2-5; d_gene: TRBD2; CDR3aa: CASSLGTSLETQYF; CDR3nt: TGTGCCAGCAGCTTAGGGACTAGTTTGGAGACCCAGTACTTC
v_gene: TRBV19; abundance: .; j_gene: TRBJ2-2; d_gene: TRBD2; CDR3aa: CASSIVSGSYGELFF; CDR3nt: TGTGCCAGTAGTATTGTTAGCGGGAGCTACGGGGAGCTGTTTTTT
v_gene: TRBV6-1; abundance: .; j_gene: TRBJ2-1; d_gene: .; CDR3aa: CASSEAPNEQFF; CDR3nt: TGTGCCAGCAGTGAAGCTCCCAATGAGCAGTTCTTC
v_gene: TRBV29-1; abundance: .; j_gene: TRBJ1-2; d_gene: .; CDR3aa: CSVERFSDGYTF; CDR3nt: TGCAGCGTTGAAAGATTTTCTGACGGCTACACCTTC
v_gene: TRBV5-1; abundance: .; j_gene: TRBJ1-1; d_gene: .; CDR3aa: CASSLLGEGTEAFF; CDR3nt: TGCGCCAGCAGCCTCCTCGGGGAGGGGACTGAAGCTTTCTTT
v_gene: TRBV5-1; abundance: once; j_gene: TRBJ2-2; d_gene: TRBD2; CDR3aa: CASSLGGGATGELFF; CDR3nt: TGCGCCAGCAGCTTGGGCGGGGGTGCCACCGGGGAGCTGTTTTTT
v_gene: TRBV9; abundance: .; j_gene: TRBJ2-1; d_gene: .; CDR3aa: CASSVDIHNEQFF; CDR3nt: TGTGCCAGCAGCGTAGACATCCACAATGAGCAGTTCTTC
v_gene: TRBV3-1/TRBV3-2; abundance: once; j_gene: TRBJ1-1; d_gene: .; CDR3aa: CASSQADATLEAFF; CDR3nt: TGTGCCAGCAGCCAAGCGGATGCTACCCTTGAAGCTTTCTTT
v_gene: TRBV10-3; abundance: .; j_gene: TRBJ2-1; d_gene: TRBD2; CDR3aa: CAIRGTSGEINEQFF; CDR3nt: TGTGCCATCAGGGGGACTAGCGGAGAGATCAATGAGCAGTTCTTC
v_gene: TRBV11-2; abundance: .; j_gene: TRBJ2-5; d_gene: TRBD1; CDR3aa: CASSATGGRQETQYF; CDR3nt: TGTGCCAGCAGCGCGACAGGGGGCCGCCAAGAGACCCAGTACTTC
v_gene: TRBV19; abundance: .; j_gene: TRBJ2-3; d_gene: .; CDR3aa: CASSIPGGFTDTQYF; CDR3nt: TGTGCCAGTAGTATTCCGGGCGGCTTCACAGATACGCAGTATTTT
v_gene: TRBV6-6; abundance: .; j_gene: TRBJ2-7; d_gene: TRBD1; CDR3aa: CASTWDRTYEQYF; CDR3nt: TGTGCCAGCACCTGGGACAGAACCTACGAGCAGTACTTC
v_gene: TRBV7-9; abundance: .; j_gene: TRBJ2-2; d_gene: .; CDR3aa: CASSLEGHANTGELFF; CDR3nt: TGTGCCAGCAGCTTAGAAGGACACGCGAACACCGGGGAGCTGTTTTTT
v_gene: TRBV5-1; abundance: .; j_gene: TRBJ1-5; d_gene: .; CDR3aa: CASSLDSSNQPQHF; CDR3nt: TGCGCCAGCAGCTTGGACAGTAGCAATCAGCCCCAGCATTTT
v_gene: TRBV5-4; abundance: .; j_gene: TRBJ2-3; d_gene: .; CDR3aa: CASSMRADTQYF; CDR3nt: TGTGCCAGCAGCATGCGAGCGGATACGCAGTATTTT
v_gene: TRBV6-5; abundance: .; j_gene: TRBJ1-1; d_gene: .; CDR3aa: CASGREGTEAFF; CDR3nt: TGTGCCAGCGGGAGAGAAGGCACTGAAGCTTTCTTT
v_gene: TRBV7-9; abundance: .; j_gene: TRBJ1-2; d_gene: .; CDR3aa: CASSFPDGYTF; CDR3nt: TGTGCCAGCAGCTTCCCCGATGGCTACACCTTC
v_gene: TRBV10-3; abundance: .; j_gene: TRBJ2-3; d_gene: TRBD2; CDR3aa: CATNPRGGEDTQYF; CDR3nt: TGTGCCACGAATCCTCGGGGGGGCGAAGATACGCAGTATTTT
v_gene: TRBV5-4; abundance: .; j_gene: TRBJ2-7; d_gene: .; CDR3aa: CASSLEDGYEQYF; CDR3nt: TGTGCCAGCAGCTTGGAGGATGGGTACGAGCAGTACTTC
v_gene: TRBV7-9; abundance: .; j_gene: TRBJ2-1; d_gene: .; CDR3aa: CASSLESNEQFF; CDR3nt: TGTGCCAGCAGCTTAGAATCGAATGAGCAGTTCTTC
v_gene: TRBV7-9; abundance: .; j_gene: TRBJ2-5; d_gene: TRBD1; CDR3aa: CASSLGPGTAGGTQYF; CDR3nt: TGTGCCAGCAGCCTGGGGCCCGGGACAGCAGGGGGGACCCAGTACTTC
v_gene: TRBV3-1/TRBV3-2; abundance: .; j_gene: TRBJ2-5; d_gene: .; CDR3aa: CASSQMIGETQYF; CDR3nt: TGTGCCAGCAGCCAAATGATTGGGGAGACCCAGTACTTC
v_gene: TRBV28; abundance: .; j_gene: TRBJ2-1; d_gene: .; CDR3aa: CASTRLRGHNEQFF; CDR3nt: TGTGCCAGCACACGTCTTCGGGGGCACAATGAGCAGTTCTTC
v_gene: TRBV12-3/TRBV12-4; abundance: .; j_gene: TRBJ1-2; d_gene: .; CDR3aa: CASSLPHEGQSSF; CDR3nt: TGTGCCAGCAGTTTACCCCATGAGGGCCAGAGCTCCTTC
v_gene: TRBV5-4; abundance: .; j_gene: TRBJ1-4; d_gene: .; CDR3aa: CASSRRTQGGGEKLFF; CDR3nt: TGTGCCAGCAGCCGGAGAACGCAGGGAGGGGGTGAAAAACTGTTTTTT
v_gene: TRBV7-2; abundance: .; j_gene: TRBJ1-6; d_gene: .; CDR3aa: CASSLSGFGGSPLHF; CDR3nt: TGTGCCAGCAGCCTTTCAGGGTTTGGGGGCTCACCCCTCCACTTT
v_gene: TRBV7-2; abundance: .; j_gene: TRBJ2-3; d_gene: .; CDR3aa: CASSFDSSSTDTQYF; CDR3nt: TGTGCCAGCAGTTTTGACAGTTCTAGCACAGATACGCAGTATTTT
v_gene: TRBV6-5; abundance: .; j_gene: TRBJ2-7; d_gene: .; CDR3aa: CASSFHYEQYF; CDR3nt: TGTGCCAGCAGTTTTCACTACGAGCAGTACTTC
v_gene: TRBV6-5; abundance: once; j_gene: TRBJ2-1; d_gene: TRBD2; CDR3aa: CASRVLAGAYNEQFF; CDR3nt: TGTGCCAGCAGGGTCCTAGCGGGCGCCTACAATGAGCAGTTCTTC
v_gene: TRBV6-5; abundance: once; j_gene: TRBJ1-3; d_gene: TRBD1; CDR3aa: CASSITGDLITIYF; CDR3nt: TGTGCCAGCAGTATCACAGGGGACCTGATCACCATATATTTT
v_gene: TRBV5-5; abundance: .; j_gene: TRBJ2-3; d_gene: .; CDR3aa: CASSPATSWTDTQYF; CDR3nt: TGTGCCAGCAGCCCGGCTACTAGTTGGACAGATACGCAGTATTTT
v_gene: TRBV6-5; abundance: .; j_gene: TRBJ2-3; d_gene: TRBD1; CDR3aa: CASRRDRATDTQYF; CDR3nt: TGTGCCAGCAGGAGGGACAGGGCAACGGATACGCAGTATTTT
v_gene: TRBV5-1; abundance: .; j_gene: TRBJ2-3; d_gene: TRBD2; CDR3aa: CASSLVSGSTDTQYF; CDR3nt: TGCGCCAGCAGCTTGGTTAGCGGGAGCACAGATACGCAGTATTTT
v_gene: TRBV3-1/TRBV3-2; abundance: .; j_gene: TRBJ2-5; d_gene: TRBD2; CDR3aa: CASSQDFGVAGGRMFGETQYF; CDR3nt: TGTGCCAGCAGCCAAGATTTTGGGGTAGCGGGGGGGCGGATGTTCGGAGAGACCCAGTACTTC
v_gene: TRBV6-5; abundance: .; j_gene: TRBJ1-6; d_gene: TRBD1; CDR3aa: CASSYSMRTGGSPLHF; CDR3nt: TGTGCCAGCAGTTACTCGATGAGGACAGGGGGTTCACCCCTCCACTTT
v_gene: TRBV10-1; abundance: .; j_gene: TRBJ2-1; d_gene: TRBD1; CDR3aa: CASSESGWGTDNNEQFF; CDR3nt: TGCGCCAGCAGTGAGTCTGGATGGGGGACAGACAACAATGAGCAGTTCTTC
v_gene: TRBV19; abundance: .; j_gene: TRBJ2-5; d_gene: .; CDR3aa: CASSWDRKETQYF; CDR3nt: TGTGCCAGTAGCTGGGACCGTAAAGAGACCCAGTACTTC
v_gene: TRBV4-1; abundance: .; j_gene: TRBJ1-3; d_gene: .; CDR3aa: CASSQDRVEAGNTIYF; CDR3nt: TGCGCCAGCAGCCAAGATCGAGTGGAGGCTGGAAACACCATATATTTT
v_gene: TRBV6-1; abundance: .; j_gene: TRBJ1-6; d_gene: .; CDR3aa: CASSEVSAALNSPLHF; CDR3nt: TGTGCCAGCAGTGAAGTTTCGGCAGCATTAAATTCACCCCTCCACTTT
v_gene: TRBV6-5; abundance: once; j_gene: TRBJ2-3; d_gene: TRBD1; CDR3aa: CASSYSQGAGTDTQYF; CDR3nt: TGTGCCAGCAGTTACTCACAGGGGGCGGGGACAGATACGCAGTATTTT
v_gene: TRBV2; abundance: .; j_gene: TRBJ1-5; d_gene: TRBD1; CDR3aa: CASKTGQGQPQHF; CDR3nt: TGTGCCAGCAAGACCGGACAGGGCCAGCCCCAGCATTTT
v_gene: TRBV29-1; abundance: .; j_gene: TRBJ2-2; d_gene: TRBD2; CDR3aa: CSVAHYGGGKANTGELFF; CDR3nt: TGCAGCGTCGCCCACTACGGCGGGGGGAAAGCGAACACCGGGGAGCTGTTTTTT
v_gene: TRBV24-1; abundance: .; j_gene: TRBJ2-2; d_gene: TRBD2; CDR3aa: CATSDRPRGSGGPNTGELFF; CDR3nt: TGTGCCACCAGTGACCGCCCGCGGGGTAGCGGGGGGCCGAACACCGGGGAGCTGTTTTTT
v_gene: TRBV12-5; abundance: .; j_gene: TRBJ1-1; d_gene: .; CDR3aa: CASVGAPGAFF; CDR3nt: TGTGCTAGTGTTGGCGCTCCGGGGGCTTTCTTT
v_gene: TRBV5-5; abundance: .; j_gene: TRBJ2-3; d_gene: .; CDR3aa: CASSQVGSTDTQYF; CDR3nt: TGTGCCAGCAGCCAAGTCGGGAGCACAGATACGCAGTATTTT
v_gene: TRBV5-6; abundance: .; j_gene: TRBJ1-2; d_gene: .; CDR3aa: CASSLRGGDTF; CDR3nt: TGTGCCAGCAGCCTGAGGGGGGGCGACACCTTC